The entry that follows covers one T cell receptor beta chain sequence. This sample was included in a study of CD8+ T cells in alopecia areata. About the study: Severity was scored as percentage of affected scalp area in treated patients.

cDNA serving as the sequencing template came from extracted, reverse transcribed RNA. Some clones are missing from TCRdb's copy, which holds only in-frame ones; the method was immunoSEQ multiplex PCR. Altogether more than 200,000 clones are present, roughly two fifths being singletons, with the ten largest covering about 2.6%. The treatment was: oral pan-JAK inhibitor, 5-10 mg twice daily. V was shortened by 4 bases and J by 5 bases, with 18 bases between the two germline ends. This CDR3 region has 16 residues. Germline V gene data show CDR1 as LGHNA and CDR2 as YSLEER. This sequence originates from a human donor with alopecia areata. The chain carries TRBV4-3 and TRBJ2-1; D is ambiguous. Sequenced here: CD4+ T cells sorted from blood, sampled at approximately week 36, from a patient treated with tofacitinib. The CDR3 sequence: CASSLRLGYGHNEQFF. As DNA, the CDR3 is TGCGCCAGCAGCCTGAGACTTGGGTACGGGCACAATGAGCAGTTCTTC.